A single sample gave rise to the 26 T cell receptor beta chains below, sequenced in a study of T cell responses to AZD1222 COVID-19 vaccine. Only in-frame clones appear in the TCRdb table, and some are missing; sequencing was by immunoSEQ multiplex PCR. The table shows around 130,000 clones, with roughly 85% occurring only once. This material consisted of peripheral blood, taken on day 0 of AZD1222 vaccination. The receptors derive from an adult in good health.

The chain combines TRBV28 with TRBJ2-3; no firm D call. Trimming shortened V by 4 bases and J by 5 bases, and 10 bases separated the two germline ends. The CDR3 is made up of 13 amino acids. CDR1 and CDR2 from the germline V gene are MDHEN and SYDVKM. The CDR3 sequence is CASSWVRRDTQYF. The CDR3 nucleotides read TGTGCCAGCAGTTGGGTACGGAGAGATACGCAGTATTTT.

V is TRBV10-3 and J is TRBJ2-7; 10 bases align to TRBD2. From germline, CDR1 is ENHRY and CDR2 SYGVKD. This CDR3 contains 15 residues. Trimming removed 7 bases from V and 3 bases from J; junction bases left unmatched: 9. CDR3 sequence (DNA): TGTGCCATCAAATCGGCTAGCGGGAGTATCTACGAGCAGTACTTC. It translates to CAIKSASGSIYEQYF.

The chain carries TRBV6-6 and TRBJ1-2, with no clear D. Germline-derived CDR1 and CDR2 are MNHNY and SVGAGI (reference sequence). CDR3 length: 13 amino acids. V lost 6 bases and J lost 0, with 8 bases in between. CDR3 in DNA: TGTGCCAGCAGCCCGACAACTAACTATGGCTACACCTTC. This translates into CASSPTTNYGYTF.

V is TRBV5-8 and J is TRBJ1-4, with D uncertain. Germline CDR1 is SGHTS and CDR2 is YDEGEE. The CDR3 length is 16 residues. Trimming removed 1 base at V and 0 bases at J, with 10 bases between. The CDR3 coding sequence is TGTGCCAGCAGCTTGAACAGCTACCCAACTAATGAAAAACTGTTTTTT. Translation gives CASSLNSYPTNEKLFF. Drawing the rest from reference TRBV5-8 and TRBJ1-4, the complete variable domain is EAGVTQSPTHLIKTRGQQATLRCSPISGHTSVYWYQQALGLGLQFLLWYDEGEERNRGNFPPRFSGRQFPNYSSELNVNALELEDSALYLCASSLNSYPTNEKLFFGSGTQLSVL.

The chain has TRBV6-6 and TRBJ1-2; unclear D gene. The V and J ends lost 10 bases and 7 bases respectively, with 22 bases between them. The CDR3 is 14 residues long. Germline assignment: CDR1 MNHNY and CDR2 SVGAGI (reference sequence). CDR3 bases: TGTGCCACGCAAAGAGGGTTGGGCGACGGTGGCTACACCTTC. Its translation: CATQRGLGDGGYTF.

The chain recombines TRBV12-3 or TRBV12-4 with TRBJ1-1; no clear D. V lost 7 bases to trimming and J lost 1 base, with 10 bases between them. CDR3 size: 13 residues. CDR3 sequence: CASNTVSNTEAFF. The CDR3, as DNA: TGTGCCAGCAACACAGTCTCGAACACTGAAGCTTTCTTT.

The V call is TRBV27, the J call TRBJ1-2; 11 nucleotides agree with TRBD1. Germline-derived CDR1 and CDR2 are MNHEY and SMNVEV (reference sequence). The CDR3 extends over 17 amino acids. The V gene end was trimmed by 3 bases and the J gene end by 0 bases; junction bases not matched to a gene: 6. This CDR3 reads CASSLDRGRLPNYGYTF. In nucleotides, the CDR3 is TGTGCCAGCAGTTTGGACAGGGGGCGCTTACCTAACTATGGCTACACCTTC.

The chain recombines TRBV6-5 with TRBJ2-7, with D tentatively TRBD2 (6 bases). Trimming took off 8 bases at V and 7 bases at J, with 18 bases between the two ends. In germline, CDR1 is MNHEY, CDR2 SVGAGI. The CDR3 totals 13 residues. The CDR3 reads CASPRDPAGEQYF. The CDR3 DNA reads as TGTGCCAGCCCCCGGGACCCGGCGGGGGAGCAGTACTTC.

The chain uses TRBV6-2 or TRBV6-3 and TRBJ2-7; TRBD2 agrees at 11 bases. Trimming removed 4 bases from V and 7 bases from J; junction bases left unmatched: 9. This CDR3 has 15 residues. Germline V gene lookup returns CDR1 MNHEY and CDR2 SVGEGT. CDR3 sequence (DNA): TGTGCCAGCAGTTCGATCCCGGGACTAGCGGAGGAGCAGTACTTC. Translating gives CASSSIPGLAEEQYF.

The CDR3 sequence: CASSLGEFYEQYF. The DNA of the CDR3 is TGTGCCAGCAGCTTAGGAGAGTTCTACGAGCAGTACTTC. V is TRBV7-6 and J is TRBJ2-7; D remains unclear. Germline V lookup: CDR1 SGHVS, CDR2 FNYEAQ. Trimming pared 1 base from V and 3 bases from J, leaving 7 bases between. The CDR3 runs 13 residues. The variable domain in full, completed from reference TRBV7-6 and TRBJ2-7, reads GAGVSQSPRYKVTKRGQDVALRCDPISGHVSLYWYRQALGQGPEFLTYFNYEAQQDKSGLPNDRFSAERPEGSISTLTIQRTEQRDSAMYRCASSLGEFYEQYFGPGTRLTVT.

The rearrangement uses TRBV28 and TRBJ1-5; D is uncertain. Germline V gene lookup returns CDR1 MDHEN and CDR2 SYDVKM. V lost 1 base and J 1 base, leaving 11 bases between the germline ends. This CDR3 region has 16 residues. In DNA, the CDR3 is TGTGCCAGCAGTTTATTGTGGGCAGAGAGCAATCAGCCCCAGCATTTT. Encoded protein: CASSLLWAESNQPQHF.

The J gene is TRBJ2-3, the V gene TRBV14; D remains ambiguous. Per the germline V gene, CDR1 is SGHDN and CDR2 is FVKESK. The CDR3 loop spans 14 amino acids. V was trimmed by 1 base and J by 4 bases, leaving 9 bases between them. CDR3 residues: CASSQVGLSDTQYF. CDR3 in DNA: TGTGCCAGCAGCCAAGTTGGCCTGTCAGATACGCAGTATTTT.

The gene calls are TRBV3-1 (or the pseudogene TRBV3-2) and TRBJ2-3; TRBD2 aligns across 8 bases. V gave up 1 base and J gave up 4 bases; unmatched junction bases: 4. Germline-derived CDR1 and CDR2 are LGHDT and YNNKEL (reference sequence). This CDR3 comprises 15 residues. CDR3 sequence: CASSQARGGPDTQYF. CDR3 nucleotide sequence: TGTGCCAGCAGCCAAGCTCGCGGGGGGCCAGATACGCAGTATTTT.

This sequence joins TRBV10-3 and TRBJ1-2; possibly TRBD1 for D (5 bases). The V end lost 8 bases, the J end lost 4 bases, and 14 bases lay between the germline ends. This CDR3 region has 13 residues. In germline, CDR1 is ENHRY, CDR2 SYGVKD. The CDR3 reads CAILPGTSYGYTF. In nucleotides, the CDR3 is TGTGCCATCCTGCCCGGGACGAGCTATGGCTACACCTTC.

This clone occurred a few times. The rearrangement joins TRBV28 to TRBJ1-5; 8 bases align to TRBD1. Per the germline V gene, CDR1 is MDHEN and CDR2 is SYDVKM. V gave up 6 bases and J gave up 7 bases; unmatched junction bases: 14. This CDR3 spans 16 amino acids. The CDR3 loop is CASRTAQTGERQPQHF. The DNA for the CDR3 is TGTGCCAGCAGGACCGCTCAGACAGGGGAGAGACAGCCCCAGCATTTT.

The J gene is TRBJ1-3, the V gene TRBV5-1; perhaps TRBD1 as D (5 bases). With 5 bases removed from V and 3 bases from J, the gap between germline ends came to 9 bases. The CDR3 has 13 residues. CDR1 is SGHRS and CDR2 is YFSETQ in the germline V gene. CDR3 loop: CASSPGSGNTIYF. The CDR3 coding sequence is TGCGCCAGCAGTCCAGGGAGTGGAAACACCATATATTTT.

The CDR3 DNA reads TGTGCCAGCAGCTTGGGACAGGGGAACTATGGCTACACCTTC. Translation: CASSLGQGNYGYTF. The rearrangement uses TRBV5-4 and TRBJ1-2; TRBD1 matches 8 bases. This CDR3 spans 14 amino acids. Germline CDR1 is SGHNT and CDR2 is YYREEE (reference sequence). The ends lost 0 bases at V and 2 bases at J; junction bases unmatched: 0.

J is TRBJ2-7 and V is TRBV5-1; the D gene is possibly TRBD1 (5 bases). CDR3 length: 15 residues. Trimming stripped 0 bases from V and 4 bases from J, with 14 bases between. Germline V gives CDR1 SGHRS, CDR2 YFSETQ. The CDR3 DNA is TGCGCCAGCAGCTTGGTAGCAGGGCCCGAGTACGAGCAGTACTTC. It is translated as CASSLVAGPEYEQYF.

The chain joins TRBV30 to TRBJ2-2; 13 nucleotides agree with TRBD2. This CDR3 is 14 amino acids long. With 5 bases clipped from V and 6 bases from J, the junction kept 3 bases outside the gene matches. From germline, CDR1 is GTSNPN and CDR2 SVGIG (reference sequence). CDR3 in amino acids: CAWQGLAGSGELFF. CDR3 DNA sequence: TGTGCCTGGCAGGGACTAGCGGGGTCCGGGGAGCTGTTTTTT. Full variable domain (missing parts from reference TRBV30 and TRBJ2-2): SQTIHQWPATLVQPVGSPLSLECTVEGTSNPNLYWYRQAAGRGLQLLFYSVGIGQISSEVPQNLSASRPQDRQFILSSKKLLLSDSGFYLCAWQGLAGSGELFFGEGSRLTVL.

This chain uses TRBV28 with TRBJ2-4, with D possibly being TRBD2 (6 bases). This CDR3 contains 15 residues. Germline V lookup: CDR1 MDHEN, CDR2 SYDVKM. The ends were cut back, 6 bases at V and 1 base at J, with 13 bases in the middle. In nucleotides, the CDR3 is TGTGCCAGCAGATCGGCGGGGATGGCCAAAAACATTCAGTACTTC. It encodes CASRSAGMAKNIQYF. Drawing the rest from reference TRBV28 and TRBJ2-4, the complete variable domain is DVKVTQSSRYLVKRTGEKVFLECVQDMDHENMFWYRQDPGLGLRLIYFSYDVKMKEKGDIPEGYSVSREKKERFSLILESASTNQTSMYLCASRSAGMAKNIQYFGAGTRLSVL.

The chain carries TRBV19 and TRBJ1-1, with no clear D. The CDR3 length is 14 residues. V dropped 6 bases and J dropped 1 base, with 12 bases sitting between them. Germline V CDR1 and CDR2: LNHDA, SQIVND (reference sequence). The CDR3 is CASSHARANTEAFF. CDR3 coding DNA: TGTGCCAGTAGCCATGCTAGGGCGAACACTGAAGCTTTCTTT.

The table lists this clone with a few counts. The V call is TRBV14, the J call TRBJ2-1, with 9 bases aligning to TRBD2. Germline trimming cut 2 bases from V and 9 bases from J; bases unmatched to any gene: 17. The V gene's germline CDR1 is SGHDN and CDR2 FVKESK. CDR3 size: 18 residues. The CDR3 nucleotides are TGTGCCAGCAGCCAAAGGTCCGGGGCTAGCGGGGCAAGAGGTGAGCAGTTCTTC. Translation gives CASSQRSGASGARGEQFF.

The chain joins TRBV19 to TRBJ2-7; TRBD2 is a possible D gene (6 bases). Germline V gene sequence: CDR1 LNHDA, CDR2 SQIVND (reference sequence). The length of the CDR3 is 14 residues. V lost 3 bases to trimming and J lost 3 bases, with 12 bases between them. Here the CDR3 DNA reads TGTGCCAGTAGTATCCCGGGACTTCACTACGAGCAGTACTTC. Translation: CASSIPGLHYEQYF.

This chain links TRBV2 with TRBJ1-1; maybe TRBD1 (5 bases). The CDR3 length is 13 residues. Germline assignment: CDR1 SNHLY and CDR2 FYNNEI. The V end was cut by 4 bases, the J end by 0 bases, with 6 bases between. The CDR3 coding sequence is TGTGCCAGCAGTGGGGACCTGAACACTGAAGCTTTCTTT. As protein: CASSGDLNTEAFF.

The rearrangement uses TRBV7-8 and TRBJ1-3; no reliable D call. This CDR3 region has 15 residues. Germline V gene sequence: CDR1 SGHVS, CDR2 FQNEAQ. The germline V and J ends were trimmed by 5 bases and 2 bases, with 13 bases remaining between them. The CDR3 nucleotides read TGTGCCAGCAGCCGGAGTCGGGAGGCTGGAAACACCATATATTTT. It yields the protein CASSRSREAGNTIYF. Full variable domain (remainder filled in from reference TRBV7-8 and TRBJ1-3): GAGVSQSPRYKVAKRGQDVALRCDPISGHVSLFWYQQALGQGPEFLTYFQNEAQLDKSGLPSDRFFAERPEGSVSTLKIQRTQQEDSAVYLCASSRSREAGNTIYFGEGSWLTVV.

This clone was picked up a small number of times. V is TRBV18 and J is TRBJ2-7; 9 positions agree with TRBD2. Germline assignment: CDR1 KGHSH and CDR2 LQKENI. The CDR3 covers 13 residues. The junction had 2 bases not matched to a gene; V was cut back by 5 bases and J by 3 bases. CDR3 nucleotides: TGTGCCAGCTCAAGAGCGGGAGGCTACGAGCAGTACTTC. Its translation: CASSRAGGYEQYF.